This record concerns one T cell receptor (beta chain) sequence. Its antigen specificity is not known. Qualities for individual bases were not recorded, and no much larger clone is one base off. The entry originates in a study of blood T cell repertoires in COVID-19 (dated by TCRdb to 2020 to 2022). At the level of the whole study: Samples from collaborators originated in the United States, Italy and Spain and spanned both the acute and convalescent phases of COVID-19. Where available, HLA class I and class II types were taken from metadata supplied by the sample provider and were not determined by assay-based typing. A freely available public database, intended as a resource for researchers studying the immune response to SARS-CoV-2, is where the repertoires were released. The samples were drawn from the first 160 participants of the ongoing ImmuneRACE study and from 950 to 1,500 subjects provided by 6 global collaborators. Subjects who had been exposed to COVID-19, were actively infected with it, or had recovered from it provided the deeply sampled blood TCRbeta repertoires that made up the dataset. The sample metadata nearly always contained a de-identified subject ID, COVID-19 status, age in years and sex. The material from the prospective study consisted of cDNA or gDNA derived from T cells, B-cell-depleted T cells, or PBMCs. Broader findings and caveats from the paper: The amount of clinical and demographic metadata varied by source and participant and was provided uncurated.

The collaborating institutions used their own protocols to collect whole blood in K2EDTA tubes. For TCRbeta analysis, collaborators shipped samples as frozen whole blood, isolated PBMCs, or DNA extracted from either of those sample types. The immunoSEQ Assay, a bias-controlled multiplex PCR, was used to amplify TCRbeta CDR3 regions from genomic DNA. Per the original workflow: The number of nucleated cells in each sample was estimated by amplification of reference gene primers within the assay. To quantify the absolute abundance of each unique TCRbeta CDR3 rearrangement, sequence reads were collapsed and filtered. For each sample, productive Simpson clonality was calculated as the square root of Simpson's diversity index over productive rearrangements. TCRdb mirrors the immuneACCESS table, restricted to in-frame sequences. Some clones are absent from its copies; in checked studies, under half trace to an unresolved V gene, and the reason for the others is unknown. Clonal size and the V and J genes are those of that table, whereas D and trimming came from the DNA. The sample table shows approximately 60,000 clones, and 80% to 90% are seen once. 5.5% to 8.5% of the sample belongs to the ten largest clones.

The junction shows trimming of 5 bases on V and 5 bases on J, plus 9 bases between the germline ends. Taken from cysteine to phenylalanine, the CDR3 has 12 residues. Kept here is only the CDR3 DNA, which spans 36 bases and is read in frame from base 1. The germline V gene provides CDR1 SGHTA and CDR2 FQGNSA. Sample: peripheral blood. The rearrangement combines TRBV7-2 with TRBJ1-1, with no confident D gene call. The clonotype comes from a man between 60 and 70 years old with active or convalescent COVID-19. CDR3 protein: CASSVRQTEAFF. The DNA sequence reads TGTGCCAGCAGCGTGCGGCAAACTGAAGCTTTCTTT. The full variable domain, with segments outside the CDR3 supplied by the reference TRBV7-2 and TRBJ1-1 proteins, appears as GAGVSQSPSNKVTEKGKDVELRCDPISGHTALYWYRQSLGQGLEFLIYFQGNSAPDKSGLPSDRFSAERTGGSVSTLTIQRTQQEDSAVYLCASSVRQTEAFFGQGTRLTVV.